Listed below are T cell receptor beta chains from one sample, sequenced in a study of OX40 agonist ivuxolimab in advanced cancers. The table came from immunoSEQ multiplex PCR; TCRdb's copy has only in-frame clones and leaves some out. This sample has just under 65,000 clones, with around 90% found just once. Sequencing used CD4+ or CD8+ T cells sorted from blood, obtained in a trial of the OX40 agonist ivuxolimab. The receptors come from an adult with an advanced solid tumor such as melanoma, head and neck, liver or kidney cancer. Both conserved end residues are part of each CDR3. D genes are given only for firm matches. Where a row states a size, it is once, few, many or the class of an expanded clone; other rows omit it.

V	J	D	size	DNA	CDR3
TRBV19	TRBJ2-3	TRBD2	once	TGTGCCAGTAGTATTTCCAGCGGGATAGGTGATACGCAGTATTTT	CASSISSGIGDTQYF
TRBV6-6	TRBJ1-5	-	-	TGTGCCAGCGGAGGGCCCGCGCAGCCCCAGCATTTT	CASGGPAQPQHF
TRBV6-6	TRBJ2-7	TRBD2	-	TGTGCCAGCAGTACCGCCGGGAGGGCCATTGTCAACGAGCAGTACTTC	CASSTAGRAIVNEQYF
TRBV9	TRBJ2-2	-	once	TGTGCCAGCCGGCGGGACCCGAACACCGGGGAGCTGTTTTTT	CASRRDPNTGELFF
TRBV10-3	TRBJ2-7	TRBD1	-	TGTGCCATCAGTGAGATGGGACAGGGGGCGCGGGAGCAGTACTTC	CAISEMGQGAREQYF
TRBV5-4	TRBJ2-7	-	-	TGTGCCAGCAGCTTGGAAGTGAGCTCCTACGAGCAGTACTTC	CASSLEVSSYEQYF
TRBV7-9	TRBJ1-1	-	-	TGTGCCAGCAGCTCGAGTTCGTGGGGCCCAAGGACTGAAGCTTTCTTT	CASSSSSWGPRTEAFF
TRBV21-1	TRBJ1-5	-	-	TGTGCCAGCAGCGGTCGTCAGACAGGGCAGAATCAGCCCCAGCATTTT	CASSGRQTGQNQPQHF
TRBV21-1	TRBJ1-1	-	-	TGTGCCAGCAAGATTATTTTGAACACTGAAGCTTTCTTT	CASKIILNTEAFF
TRBV23-1	TRBJ2-7	-	-	TGCGCCAGCAGTCAAATAACAATAATAGACCGGGTTGGGAGGTCCGAGCAGTACTTC	CASSQITIIDRVGRSEQYF
TRBV27	TRBJ1-5	TRBD1	-	TGTGCCAGCAGTTTTGGACAGGGGTATCAGCCCCAGCATTTT	CASSFGQGYQPQHF
TRBV5-6	TRBJ2-7	-	-	TGTGCCAGCAGCCTCCCGCCGCCCTACGAGCAGTACTTC	CASSLPPPYEQYF
TRBV30	TRBJ2-1	TRBD2	-	TGTGCCTGGGGGACCGCTACTAGCGTTACCTACAATGAGCAGTTCTTC	CAWGTATSVTYNEQFF
TRBV6-5	TRBJ2-5	TRBD2	-	TGTGCCAGCAGTTGGACTAGCGGGAGGGCCGGGGAGACCCAGTACTTC	CASSWTSGRAGETQYF
TRBV5-1	TRBJ2-3	-	-	TGCGCCAGCAAAAAATCTAGCACAGATACGCAGTATTTT	CASKKSSTDTQYF
TRBV5-1	TRBJ2-2	-	-	TGCGCCAGCAGCCCTCGTCAGAACACCGGGGAGCTGTTTTTT	CASSPRQNTGELFF
TRBV29-1	TRBJ2-5	TRBD1	-	TGCAGCGTTGGACAGGGGGGGACCCAGTACTTC	CSVGQGGTQYF
TRBV7-8	TRBJ2-7	TRBD1	-	TGTGCCAGCAGCTTCATCGGGACAGGGGGCTCCTACGAGCAGTACTTC	CASSFIGTGGSYEQYF
TRBV19	TRBJ2-7	TRBD2	-	TGTGCCACCCAACTAGCGGGAGGTGAGCAGTACTTC	CATQLAGGEQYF
TRBV19	TRBJ2-7	-	-	TGTGCCAGTAGTATTGTCAGCTCCTACGAGCAGTACTTC	CASSIVSSYEQYF
TRBV28	TRBJ2-7	-	once	TGTGCCAGCAGTACCTTATACGAGCAGTACTTC	CASSTLYEQYF
TRBV29-1	TRBJ1-3	-	-	TGCAGCGTTTACCGGTCTGGAAACACCATATATTTT	CSVYRSGNTIYF
TRBV28	TRBJ2-2	-	-	TGTGCCAGCAGTTTAACTCGGAGGGAGTTTACCGGGGAGCTGTTTTTT	CASSLTRREFTGELFF
TRBV11-2	TRBJ2-7	-	-	TGTGCCAGCAGGTCAGGGGCTTACGAGCAGTACTTC	CASRSGAYEQYF
TRBV10-3	TRBJ1-1	-	-	TGTGCCATCCGCCCCCTCAGGCCCCTATATTGGGCTTTCTTT	CAIRPLRPLYWAFF
TRBV5-1	TRBJ2-1	-	-	TGCGCCAGCAGTTCGTACGGGCGGGAATACAATGAGCAGTTCTTC	CASSSYGREYNEQFF
TRBV21-1	TRBJ2-1	-	once	TGTGCCAGCAGCAAAGCGCGTGAAGGGGTTGAGCAGTTCTTC	CASSKAREGVEQFF
TRBV7-9	TRBJ1-1	-	-	TGTGCCAGCTCCCAGGACGGATGGGCTGAAGCTTTCTTT	CASSQDGWAEAFF
TRBV7-9	TRBJ2-1	-	-	TGTGCCAGCAGGGGAATGGCCTCTCGGAATGAGCAGTTCTTC	CASRGMASRNEQFF
TRBV7-9	TRBJ1-1	-	-	TGTGCCAGCAGCTTTGGGTTGGTTGCAAAATTAAACACTGAAGCTTTCTTT	CASSFGLVAKLNTEAFF
TRBV7-9	TRBJ2-3	TRBD2	-	TGTGCCAGCAGCACAAATAGGCGGGGGGCCGGTTGGGTCGGTGATACGCAGTATTTT	CASSTNRRGAGWVGDTQYF
TRBV25-1	TRBJ2-5	TRBD1	once	TGTGCCAGCAGTGCCCGGGACAGGGGGCCTACCCAGTACTTC	CASSARDRGPTQYF
TRBV28	TRBJ2-2	TRBD2	-	TGTGCCAGCAGTTTATGGGGACTAGCGGGAGGGCCCGGGGAGCTGTTTTTT	CASSLWGLAGGPGELFF
TRBV27	TRBJ2-5	-	-	TGTGCCAGCAGGGCTCAAGAGACCCGGTACTTC	CASRAQETRYF
TRBV11-2	TRBJ2-1	TRBD2	-	TGTGCCAGCTGTTGGCTAGCGGGAGTTAATGAGCAGTTCTTC	CASCWLAGVNEQFF
TRBV19	TRBJ1-4	-	-	TGTGCCAGTAGTACTCAGGGAGCTAATGAAAAACTGTTTTTT	CASSTQGANEKLFF
TRBV15	TRBJ2-6	TRBD2	-	TGTGCCACCAGCCGACGGAGGACTAGCTTTTCTGGGGCCAACGTCCTGACTTTC	CATSRRRTSFSGANVLTF
TRBV5-4	TRBJ2-4	-	-	TGTGCCAGCAGCCTCAGGTTAGGGATTGGGGCCAAAAACATTCAGTACTTC	CASSLRLGIGAKNIQYF
TRBV11-2	TRBJ1-5	TRBD1	-	TGTGCCAGCAGCCCAGGGGGTAGGGAGCCCCAGCATTTT	CASSPGGREPQHF
TRBV27	TRBJ2-7	-	-	TGTGCCAGCAGTTTTATGGGACAAAGGACCTACGAGCAGTACTTC	CASSFMGQRTYEQYF
TRBV29-1	TRBJ1-1	-	-	TGCAGCGCCGTGGAGTACACTGAAGCTTTCTTT	CSAVEYTEAFF
TRBV6-5	TRBJ2-1	-	few	TGTGCCAGCAGTTACTCAGGCGGTAACAATGAGCAGTTCTTC	CASSYSGGNNEQFF
TRBV28	TRBJ1-3	-	-	TGTGCCAGCAGCCCAGGGTCTGGAAACACCATATATTTT	CASSPGSGNTIYF
TRBV4-1	TRBJ2-1	-	-	TGCGCCAGCAGCCAAGACCCCCCTCCAAGTCTCAATGAGCAGTTCTTC	CASSQDPPPSLNEQFF
TRBV7-2	TRBJ2-1	TRBD2	-	TGTGCCAGCAGGAGGGGCGGGAGTGTCGATGAGCAGTTCTTC	CASRRGGSVDEQFF
TRBV19	TRBJ1-2	-	-	TGTGCCAGTAGGCTGTCTGGGACGGCAGCTAACTATGGCTACACCTTC	CASRLSGTAANYGYTF